A selection of T cell receptor beta chains follows, all from one sample in a study of T cells in Graves' hyperthyroidism and ophthalmopathy. Using its own MiXCR run on the multiplex PCR reads, TCRdb lists one record per CDR3 protein. The table includes approximately 380,000 distinct CDR3 sequences, 11% to 15% detected once. The sequencing sample was made of blood. The receptor source for this set is a man in his fifties or sixties with Graves' ophthalmopathy. CDR3s include the opening cysteine and the closing phenylalanine or tryptophan.

V gene	J gene	CDR3 protein
TRBV13	TRBJ2-3	CASSENRGLAGDLDTQYF
TRBV28	TRBJ2-7	CASSLPRSGNYEQYF
TRBV29-1	TRBJ2-3	CSVAGTSGSDTQYF
TRBV2	TRBJ2-5	CASSAIGTSVEEAQYF
TRBV12-3/TRBV12-4	TRBJ2-7	CASTAGGEGNEQYF
TRBV7-2	TRBJ2-7	CASTQGTGVDQQYF
TRBV18	TRBJ2-1	CASSQNRGLNEQFF
TRBV15	TRBJ2-2	CATSRDRLSGRTGELFF
TRBV30	TRBJ2-7	CAWNPGANEQYF
TRBV3-1	TRBJ2-7	CASSQRAGAGEQYF
TRBV19	TRBJ2-1	CASRSGSSNEQFF
TRBV6-1	TRBJ2-7	CASRSYSYEQYF
TRBV6-1	TRBJ2-1	CASSLNPGKEQFF
TRBV20-1	TRBJ2-7	CSARGANPYEQYF
TRBV19	TRBJ1-5	CASSTGPGDQPQHF
TRBV10-3	TRBJ2-7	CAISALLAGGAGEQYF
TRBV4-2	TRBJ2-1	CASSQGGGSDHNEQFF